This TCR beta chain was sequenced in a study of cytomegalovirus exposure and HLA in healthy donors. The CDR3 spans 12 residues. Germline V gene lookup returns CDR1 SGHDT and CDR2 YYEEEE. V was pared by 2 bases and J by 6 bases, with 1 base of the junction left unmatched. Primers included in the PCR were 60 Vbeta and 13 Jbeta primers. Measured with immunoSEQ multiplex PCR; TCRdb has only the in-frame clones, and not every one. This sample carries about 200,000 clones, 70% to 85% of them seen once, and the ten largest clones take about 0.23%. The receptor comes from a girl aged 2 to 10 in good health and CMV-seronegative. V gene TRBV5-6 combines with J gene TRBJ1-2, with 7 bases matching TRBD1. The material sequenced was PBMCs. The CDR3 nucleotides read TGTGCCAGCAGCTTCGACAGGGATGGCTACACCTTC. Translation gives CASSFDRDGYTF.